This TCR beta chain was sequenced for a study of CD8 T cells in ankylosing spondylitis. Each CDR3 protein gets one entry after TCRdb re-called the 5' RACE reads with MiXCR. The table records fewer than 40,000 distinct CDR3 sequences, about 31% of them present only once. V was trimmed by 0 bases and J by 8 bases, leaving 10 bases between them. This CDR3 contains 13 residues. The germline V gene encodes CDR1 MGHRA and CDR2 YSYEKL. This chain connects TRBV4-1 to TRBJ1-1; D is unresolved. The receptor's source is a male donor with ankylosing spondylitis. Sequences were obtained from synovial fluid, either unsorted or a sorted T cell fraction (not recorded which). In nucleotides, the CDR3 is TGCGCCAGCAGCCAAGATCCCGAGGGAGAAGCTTTCTTT. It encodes CASSQDPEGEAFF.